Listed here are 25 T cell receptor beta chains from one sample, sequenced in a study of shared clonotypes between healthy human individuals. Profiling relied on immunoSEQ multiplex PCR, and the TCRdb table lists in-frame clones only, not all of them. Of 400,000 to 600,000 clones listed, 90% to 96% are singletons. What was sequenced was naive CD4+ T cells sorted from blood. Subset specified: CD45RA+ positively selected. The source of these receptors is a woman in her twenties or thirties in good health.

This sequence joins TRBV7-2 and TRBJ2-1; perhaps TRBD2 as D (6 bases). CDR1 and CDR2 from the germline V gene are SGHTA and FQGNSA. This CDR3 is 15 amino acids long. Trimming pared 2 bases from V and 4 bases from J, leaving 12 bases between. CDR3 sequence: CASSLSLARYNEQFF. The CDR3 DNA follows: TGTGCCAGCAGCTTATCCCTAGCGCGTTACAATGAGCAGTTCTTC. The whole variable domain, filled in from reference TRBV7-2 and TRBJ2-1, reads GAGVSQSPSNKVTEKGKDVELRCDPISGHTALYWYRQSLGQGLEFLIYFQGNSAPDKSGLPSDRFSAERTGGSVSTLTIQRTQQEDSAVYLCASSLSLARYNEQFFGPGTRLTVL.

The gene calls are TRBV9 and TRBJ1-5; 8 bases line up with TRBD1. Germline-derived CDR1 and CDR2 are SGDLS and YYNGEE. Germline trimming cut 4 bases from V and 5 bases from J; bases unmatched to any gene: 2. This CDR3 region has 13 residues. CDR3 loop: CASSKQGDQPQHF. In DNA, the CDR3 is TGTGCCAGCAGCAAACAGGGGGATCAGCCCCAGCATTTT.

Here the CDR3 reads CASSFSDRDYEQYF. The CDR3 DNA follows: TGTGCCAGCAGCTTTTCGGACAGGGACTACGAGCAGTACTTC. The rearrangement links TRBV11-2 to TRBJ2-7; 8 bases line up with TRBD1. The length of the CDR3 is 14 residues. Germline V CDR1 and CDR2: SGHAT, FQNNGV. Trimming cost V 3 bases and J 3 bases; bases outside gene matches: 4. The full variable domain, completed using reference TRBV11-2 and TRBJ2-7, is EAGVAQSPRYKIIEKRQSVAFWCNPISGHATLYWYQQILGQGPKLLIQFQNNGVVDDSQLPKDRFSAERLKGVDSTLKIQPAKLEDSAVYLCASSFSDRDYEQYFGPGTRLTVT.

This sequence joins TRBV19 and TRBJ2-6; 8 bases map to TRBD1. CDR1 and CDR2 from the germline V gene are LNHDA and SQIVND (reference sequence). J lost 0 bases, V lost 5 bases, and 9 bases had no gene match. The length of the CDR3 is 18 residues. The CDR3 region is CASSGQGYGTSGANVLTF. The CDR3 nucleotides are TGTGCCAGTAGTGGACAGGGCTACGGGACCTCTGGGGCCAACGTCCTGACTTTC.

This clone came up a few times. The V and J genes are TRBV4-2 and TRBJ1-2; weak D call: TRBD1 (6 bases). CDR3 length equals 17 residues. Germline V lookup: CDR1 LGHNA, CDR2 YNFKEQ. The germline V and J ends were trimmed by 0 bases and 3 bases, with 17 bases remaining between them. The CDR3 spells CASSQDRWTAEDYGYTF. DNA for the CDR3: TGTGCCAGCAGCCAAGATAGGTGGACAGCGGAAGACTATGGCTACACCTTC.

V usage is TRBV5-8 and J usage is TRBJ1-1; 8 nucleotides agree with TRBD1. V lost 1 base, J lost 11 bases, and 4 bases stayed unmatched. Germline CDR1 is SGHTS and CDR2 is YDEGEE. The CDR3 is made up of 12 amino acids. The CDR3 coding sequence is TGTGCCAGCAGCTTGACAGGGGGTGGTGCTTTCTTT. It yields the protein CASSLTGGGAFF. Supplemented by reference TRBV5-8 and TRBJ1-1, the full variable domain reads EAGVTQSPTHLIKTRGQQATLRCSPISGHTSVYWYQQALGLGLQFLLWYDEGEERNRGNFPPRFSGRQFPNYSSELNVNALELEDSALYLCASSLTGGGAFFGQGTRLTVV.

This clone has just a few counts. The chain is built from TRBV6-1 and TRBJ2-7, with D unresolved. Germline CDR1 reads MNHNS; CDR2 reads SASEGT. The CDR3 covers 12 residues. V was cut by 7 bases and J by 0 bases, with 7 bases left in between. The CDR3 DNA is TGTGCCAGCATTTTGAGCTCCTACGAGCAGTACTTC. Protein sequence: CASILSSYEQYF.

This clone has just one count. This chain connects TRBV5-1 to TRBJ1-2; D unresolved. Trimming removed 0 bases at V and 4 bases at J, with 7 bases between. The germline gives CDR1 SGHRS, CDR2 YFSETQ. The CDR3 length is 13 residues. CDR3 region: CASSLEPGYGYTF. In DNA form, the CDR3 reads TGCGCCAGCAGCTTGGAGCCAGGCTATGGCTACACCTTC. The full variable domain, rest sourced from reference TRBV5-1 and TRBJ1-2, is KAGVTQTPRYLIKTRGQQVTLSCSPISGHRSVSWYQQTPGQGLQFLFEYFSETQRNKGNFPGRFSGRQFSNSRSEMNVSTLELGDSALYLCASSLEPGYGYTFGSGTRLTVV.

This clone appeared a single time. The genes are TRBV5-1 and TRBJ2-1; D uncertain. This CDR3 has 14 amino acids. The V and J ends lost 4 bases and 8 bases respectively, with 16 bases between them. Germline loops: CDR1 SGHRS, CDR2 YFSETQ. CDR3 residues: CASSLDSSHHEQFF. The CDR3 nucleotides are TGCGCCAGCAGCCTTGATTCCTCACACCATGAGCAGTTCTTC.

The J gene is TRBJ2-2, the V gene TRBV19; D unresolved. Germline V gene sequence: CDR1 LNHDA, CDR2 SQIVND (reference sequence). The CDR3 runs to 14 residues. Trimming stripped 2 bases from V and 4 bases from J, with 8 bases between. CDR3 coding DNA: TGTGCCAGTAGTATAATTATCGGCACCGGGGAGCTGTTTTTT. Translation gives CASSIIIGTGELFF.

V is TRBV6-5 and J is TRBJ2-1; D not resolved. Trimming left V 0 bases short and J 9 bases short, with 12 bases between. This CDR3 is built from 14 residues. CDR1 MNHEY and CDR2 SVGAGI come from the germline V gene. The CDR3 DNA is TGTGCCAGCAGTTACTCGCCCCTAGTGGGTGAGCAGTTCTTC. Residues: CASSYSPLVGEQFF.

The CDR3 region has the DNA TGTGCCAGCAGCGACCTTAGGCTAGCCAAAAACATTCAGTACTTC. Protein: CASSDLRLAKNIQYF. The gene calls are TRBV7-9 and TRBJ2-4; D is uncertain. The ends were cut back, 5 bases at V and 0 bases at J, with 11 bases in the middle. CDR3 size: 15 residues. CDR1 is SEHNR, CDR2 FQNEAQ, per germline (reference sequence).

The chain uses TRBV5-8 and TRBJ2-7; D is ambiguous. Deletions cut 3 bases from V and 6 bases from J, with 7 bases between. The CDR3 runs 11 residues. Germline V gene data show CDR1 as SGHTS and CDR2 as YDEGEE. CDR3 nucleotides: TGTGCCAGCAGCTCCAAAATCGAGCAGTACTTC. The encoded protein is CASSSKIEQYF. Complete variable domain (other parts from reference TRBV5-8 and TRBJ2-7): EAGVTQSPTHLIKTRGQQATLRCSPISGHTSVYWYQQALGLGLQFLLWYDEGEERNRGNFPPRFSGRQFPNYSSELNVNALELEDSALYLCASSSKIEQYFGPGTRLTVT.

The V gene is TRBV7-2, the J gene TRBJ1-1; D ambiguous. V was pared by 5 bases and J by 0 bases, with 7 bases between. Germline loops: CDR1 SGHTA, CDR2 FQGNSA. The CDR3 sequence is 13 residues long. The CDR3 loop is CASSPYMNTEAFF. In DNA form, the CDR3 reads TGTGCCAGCAGCCCGTACATGAACACTGAAGCTTTCTTT.

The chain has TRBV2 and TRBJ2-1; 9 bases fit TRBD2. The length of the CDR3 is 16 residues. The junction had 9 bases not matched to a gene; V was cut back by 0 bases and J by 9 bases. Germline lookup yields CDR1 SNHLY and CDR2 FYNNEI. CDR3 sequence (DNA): TGTGCCAGCAGTGAAGCCGGGACTAGCTCTCGTCTTGAGCAGTTCTTC. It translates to CASSEAGTSSRLEQFF.

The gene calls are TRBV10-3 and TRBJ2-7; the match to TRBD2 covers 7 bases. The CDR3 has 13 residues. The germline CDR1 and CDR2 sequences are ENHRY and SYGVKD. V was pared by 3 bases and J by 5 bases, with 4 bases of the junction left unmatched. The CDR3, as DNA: TGTGCCATCAGTGACGGGAGGTTCGACGAGCAGTACTTC. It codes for CAISDGRFDEQYF.

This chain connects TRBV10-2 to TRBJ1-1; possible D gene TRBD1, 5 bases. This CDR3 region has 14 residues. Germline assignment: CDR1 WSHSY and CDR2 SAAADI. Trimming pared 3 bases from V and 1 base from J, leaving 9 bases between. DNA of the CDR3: TGCGCCAGCAGTGATGGGGCTAAGAACACTGAAGCTTTCTTT. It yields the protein CASSDGAKNTEAFF.

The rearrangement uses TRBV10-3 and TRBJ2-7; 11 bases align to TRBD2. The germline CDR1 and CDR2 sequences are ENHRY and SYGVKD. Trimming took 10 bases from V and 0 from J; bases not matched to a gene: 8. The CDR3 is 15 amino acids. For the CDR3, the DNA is TGTGCCACCAGGAAGGGACTAGCGGACTCCTACGAGCAGTACTTC. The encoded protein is CATRKGLADSYEQYF.

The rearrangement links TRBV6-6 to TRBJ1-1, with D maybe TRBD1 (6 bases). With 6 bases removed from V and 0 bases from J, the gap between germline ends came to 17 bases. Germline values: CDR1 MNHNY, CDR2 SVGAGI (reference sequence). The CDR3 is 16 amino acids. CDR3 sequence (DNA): TGTGCCAGCAGACCTCACGACAGGTTGATGAACACTGAAGCTTTCTTT. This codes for CASRPHDRLMNTEAFF.

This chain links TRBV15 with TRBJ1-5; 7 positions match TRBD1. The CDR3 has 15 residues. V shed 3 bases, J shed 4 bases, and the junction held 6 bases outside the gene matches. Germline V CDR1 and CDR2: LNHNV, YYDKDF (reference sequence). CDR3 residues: CATSRGTEANQPQHF. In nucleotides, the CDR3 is TGTGCCACCAGCAGGGGGACAGAAGCAAATCAGCCCCAGCATTTT.

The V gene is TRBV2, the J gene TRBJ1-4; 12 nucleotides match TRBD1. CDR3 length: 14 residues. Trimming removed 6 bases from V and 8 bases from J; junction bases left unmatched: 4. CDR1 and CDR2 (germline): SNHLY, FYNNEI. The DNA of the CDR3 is TGTGCCAGCAGGACCGGGACAGGGGGCGAAAAACTGTTTTTT. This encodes CASRTGTGGEKLFF.

The CDR3 region has the DNA TGTGCCAGCTCTCTCCGGGACACCTCTGGAAACACCATATATTTT. Translation gives CASSLRDTSGNTIYF. This rearrangement joins TRBV18 to TRBJ1-3, with D possibly TRBD1 on 6 matching bases. Germline CDR1 reads KGHSH; CDR2 reads LQKENI. The germline V and J ends were trimmed by 6 bases and 0 bases, with 12 bases remaining between them. The CDR3 sequence is 15 residues long.

CDR3 protein: CASRTGLTYEQYF. The DNA for the CDR3 is TGTGCCAGCAGGACTGGGTTGACCTACGAGCAGTACTTC. The genes are TRBV28 and TRBJ2-7; D is unclear. Germline V gives CDR1 MDHEN, CDR2 SYDVKM. The CDR3 sequence is 13 residues long. V was pared by 6 bases and J by 2 bases, with 11 bases between.

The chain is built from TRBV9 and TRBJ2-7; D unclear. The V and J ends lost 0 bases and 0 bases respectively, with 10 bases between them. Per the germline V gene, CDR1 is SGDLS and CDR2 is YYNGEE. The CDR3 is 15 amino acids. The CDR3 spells CASSVEGSSSYEQYF. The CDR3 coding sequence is TGTGCCAGCAGCGTAGAAGGCAGTAGCTCCTACGAGCAGTACTTC.

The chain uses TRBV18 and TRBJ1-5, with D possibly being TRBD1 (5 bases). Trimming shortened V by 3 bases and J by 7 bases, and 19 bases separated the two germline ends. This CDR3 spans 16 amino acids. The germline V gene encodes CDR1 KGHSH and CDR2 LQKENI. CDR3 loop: CASSPDVAGVGQPQHF. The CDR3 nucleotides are TGTGCCAGCTCACCCGACGTTGCGGGGGTTGGCCAGCCCCAGCATTTT.